This TCR beta chain was sequenced during a study of T cells expressing NK-cell markers. Following a re-call of the 5' RACE reads, TCRdb has one entry per CDR3 protein and lacks DNA. The sample has 350,000 to 400,000 distinct CDR3 sequences, and its top ten clones hold about 10%. The CDR3 is made up of 14 amino acids. Germline CDR1 SGHRS, CDR2 YFSETQ. The sequence came from a woman aged 45 to 65 in good health. The chain couples TRBV5-1 to TRBJ2-3; the TCRdb D gene call, TRBD2, has no DNA to confirm it. Sequenced material: blood T cells: a sorted CD56 or NKG2C T cell subset, CD4+ or CD8+ T cells, or bulk PBMC T cells (not recorded which). The CDR3 sequence: CASSHRTVTDTQYF. The whole variable domain, remainder taken from reference TRBV5-1 and TRBJ2-3, is KAGVTQTPRYLIKTRGQQVTLSCSPISGHRSVSWYQQTPGQGLQFLFEYFSETQRNKGNFPGRFSGRQFSNSRSEMNVSTLELGDSALYLCASSHRTVTDTQYFGPGTRLTVL.